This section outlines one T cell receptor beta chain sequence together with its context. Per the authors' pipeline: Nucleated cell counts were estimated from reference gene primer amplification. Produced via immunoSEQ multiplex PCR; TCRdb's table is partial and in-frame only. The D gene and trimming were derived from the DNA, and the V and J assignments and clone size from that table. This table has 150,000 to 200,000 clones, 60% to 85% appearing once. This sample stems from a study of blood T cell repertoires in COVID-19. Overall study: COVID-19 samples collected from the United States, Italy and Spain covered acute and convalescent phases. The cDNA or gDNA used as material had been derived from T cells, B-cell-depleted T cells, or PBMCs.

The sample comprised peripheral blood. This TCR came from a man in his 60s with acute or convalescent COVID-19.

The CDR3 DNA reads TGCGCCAGCAGTGAGTTATTAGCGGGGGCCGCCTACGAGCAGTACTTC. Amino acid sequence: CASSELLAGAAYEQYF. The chain links TRBV10-2 to TRBJ2-7; the match to TRBD2 covers 9 bases. The length of the CDR3 is 16 residues. V was pared by 1 base and J by 2 bases, with 6 bases of the junction left unmatched. From germline, CDR1 is WSHSY and CDR2 SAAADI.